This TCR beta chain was identified during a study of T cell repertoires in cytomegalovirus infection. Overall study context: The authors relied on CMV epitopes, both recently identified HLA-C-restricted and well-studied HLA-B-restricted. Carrying CMV and the relevant HLA type showed in public TCR beta signatures.

MiXCR, applied by TCRdb to the reads, yields one record per CDR3 protein. The sample consists of about 330,000 distinct CDR3 sequences, 34% of them appearing once. Whole-study results and caveats: Ex vivo, HLA-C-restricted CMV-specific TCR beta clonotypes prevailed over the rest of the response. CMV carriers with the relevant HLA were identified by cumulative public TCR beta family frequency.

A word on this clonotype: Its antigen is undetermined.

CDR1 and CDR2 from the germline V gene are SGHVS and FQNEAQ. CDR3 length: 13 amino acids. Trimming pared 4 bases from V and 4 bases from J, leaving 8 bases between. This receptor was identified in a human donor in good health (CMV status not recorded). Some clones in this sample may be carry-over from other donors' samples. The sequenced sample was cultured PBMCs, obtained from culture after CMV antigen stimulation. The V gene is TRBV7-8, the J gene TRBJ1-5; D is uncertain. The CDR3 reads CASSSAVNQPQHF. The CDR3 DNA follows: TGTGCCAGCAGCTCAGCGGTAAATCAGCCCCAGCATTTT.